One sample yielded the 26 T cell receptor beta chains listed below, sequenced in a study of early T cells in non-severe SARS-CoV-2 infection. TCRdb analysed the 5' RACE reads with MiXCR anew, one entry per CDR3 protein. The data hold 55,000 to 75,000 distinct CDR3 sequences, with 12% observed a single time. Sample: whole blood. Every receptor here comes from an adult who was a healthcare worker with PCR-confirmed SARS-CoV-2 infection or an uninfected control (not recorded which).

With respect to this clonotype: A much larger clone sits a single nucleotide away, making a read error possible. CDR3 nucleotides: TGTGCCAGCAACCAAACCCGCCGGGCTAGCTTAAACACCGGGGAGCTGTTTTTT. Its protein product is CASNQTRRASLNTGELFF. V is TRBV14 and J is TRBJ2-2, with D tentatively TRBD2 (5 bases). CDR1 is SGHDN, CDR2 FVKESK, per germline. CDR3 length: 18 residues.

This clonotype turned up a few times. The rearrangement joins TRBV28 to TRBJ2-7; D unclear. This CDR3 contains 17 residues. Germline lookup yields CDR1 MDHEN and CDR2 SYDVKM. V dropped 5 bases and J dropped 0 bases, with 20 bases sitting between them. CDR3 loop: CASSPASLETRSYEQYF. The CDR3 DNA follows: TGTGCCAGCAGTCCCGCTAGTTTGGAGACCCGCTCCTACGAGCAGTACTTC. The variable domain in full, completed from reference TRBV28 and TRBJ2-7, reads DVKVTQSSRYLVKRTGEKVFLECVQDMDHENMFWYRQDPGLGLRLIYFSYDVKMKEKGDIPEGYSVSREKKERFSLILESASTNQTSMYLCASSPASLETRSYEQYFGPGTRLTVT.

The chain links TRBV29-1 to TRBJ2-3; D remains ambiguous. V lost 7 bases and J lost 1, with 9 bases in between. This CDR3 contains 12 residues. CDR1 is SQVTM, CDR2 ANQGSEA, per germline. CDR3 DNA sequence: TGCAGCGGGGGATTCGGCACAGATACGCAGTATTTT. This encodes CSGGFGTDTQYF.

This chain links TRBV7-2 with TRBJ1-3; a possible D gene is TRBD1 (5 bases). V lost 2 bases and J lost 3, with 14 bases in between. Germline loops: CDR1 SGHTA, CDR2 FQGNSA. The CDR3 spans 16 residues. The CDR3 region is CASSLSRQGSGNTIYF. CDR3 sequence (DNA): TGTGCCAGCAGCTTAAGTAGGCAGGGAAGTGGAAACACCATATATTTT. The full variable domain, rest sourced from reference TRBV7-2 and TRBJ1-3, is GAGVSQSPSNKVTEKGKDVELRCDPISGHTALYWYRQSLGQGLEFLIYFQGNSAPDKSGLPSDRFSAERTGGSVSTLTIQRTQQEDSAVYLCASSLSRQGSGNTIYFGEGSWLTVV.

This clonotype has more than one count but fewer than ten. This chain connects TRBV13 to TRBJ2-3; maybe TRBD2 (5 bases). This CDR3 has 14 amino acids. Germline V lookup: CDR1 PRHDT, CDR2 FYEKMQ (reference sequence). Trimming took off 9 bases at V and 4 bases at J, with 17 bases between the two ends. This CDR3 is CASRLPSRADTQYF. In nucleotides, the CDR3 is TGTGCCAGTCGACTACCTTCTAGGGCAGATACGCAGTATTTT.

This clonotype was picked up many times. The rearrangement joins TRBV4-1 to TRBJ2-3; 13 bases map to TRBD2. CDR3 length: 14 residues. Germline V gene sequence: CDR1 MGHRA, CDR2 YSYEKL. J lost 10 bases, V lost 1 base, and 2 bases had no gene match. CDR3 region: CASSQGGLAGPQYF. The DNA for the CDR3 is TGCGCCAGCAGCCAAGGGGGACTAGCGGGGCCGCAGTATTTT.

V is TRBV7-9 and J is TRBJ2-1, with a weak D call TRBD2 (5 bases). Germline-derived CDR1 and CDR2 are SEHNR and FQNEAQ (reference sequence). CDR3 length: 12 residues. The V and J ends lost 1 base and 10 bases respectively, with 8 bases between them. The CDR3 nucleotides are TGTGCCAGCAGCTTAGAATCTAGCGAGCAGTTCTTC. Translating it yields CASSLESSEQFF.

This rearrangement joins TRBV19 to TRBJ2-1, with 8 bases identical to TRBD1. Germline-derived CDR1 and CDR2 are LNHDA and SQIVND (reference sequence). The CDR3 extends over 14 amino acids. Germline trimming cut 3 bases from V and 6 bases from J; bases unmatched to any gene: 4. The CDR3 nucleotides read TGTGCCAGTAGTATCGGAACAGGGGGCAATGAGCAGTTCTTC. Translated, it gives CASSIGTGGNEQFF.

In this sample, this clonotype turned up a few times. J is TRBJ2-7 and V is TRBV7-8; the D is unclear. The CDR3 is 12 amino acids. Trimming removed 5 bases from V and 5 bases from J, with 10 bases in between. Looked up from germline, CDR1 is SGHVS and CDR2 is FQNEAQ. CDR3 sequence: CASSPTLHEQYF. The CDR3 region has the DNA TGTGCCAGCAGCCCAACCCTCCACGAGCAGTACTTC.

This clonotype has just a few counts. CDR3 amino acids: CSARETGRVYTGELFF. The CDR3 DNA reads as TGCAGTGCTAGGGAGACAGGGAGAGTGTACACCGGGGAGCTGTTTTTT. The gene calls are TRBV20-1 and TRBJ2-2; the match to TRBD1 covers 7 bases. The V gene's germline CDR1 is DFQATT and CDR2 SNEGSKA (reference sequence). The CDR3 spans 16 residues. With 3 bases clipped from V and 3 bases from J, the junction kept 10 bases outside the gene matches.

The count of this clonotype is one. The chain employs TRBV20-1 and TRBJ2-1; TRBD2 matches 13 bases. There are 12 residues in the CDR3. The V gene's germline CDR1 is DFQATT and CDR2 SNEGSKA (reference sequence). The CDR3 here is CIALGLAGNQFF. In DNA, the CDR3 is TGCATTGCCCTGGGACTAGCGGGAAATCAGTTCTTC.

This clonotype is medium-sized (0.01 to 0.1%). Here the CDR3 DNA reads TGTGCCAGCAGCAGCCTTGGGGGAGGCGAGCAGTACTTC. This translates into CASSSLGGGEQYF. The chain is built from TRBV11-2 and TRBJ2-7; D is perhaps TRBD2 (6 bases). The CDR3 has 13 residues. Trimming took 5 bases from V and 6 from J, leaving 14 bases between them. Germline CDR1 is SGHAT and CDR2 is FQNNGV.

This clonotype was found a few times. This rearrangement joins TRBV5-1 to TRBJ2-1; 9 bases are shared with TRBD2. The CDR3 sequence is 16 residues long. The V segment lost 7 bases and the J segment 0 bases; nucleotides outside the gene matches: 8. CDR1 is SGHRS and CDR2 is YFSETQ in the germline V gene. The CDR3, as DNA: TGCGCCAGCGTCCGGGTAGCGGGAGCCTCCTACAATGAGCAGTTCTTC. This codes for CASVRVAGASYNEQFF.

This clonotype occurred many times. The CDR3 loop is CASSYSGRSNQPQHF. The CDR3 DNA reads as TGTGCCAGCAGCTACTCGGGCCGCTCTAATCAGCCCCAGCATTTT. The chain couples TRBV7-2 to TRBJ1-5; D ambiguous. The germline V and J ends were trimmed by 4 bases and 4 bases, with 14 bases remaining between them. Germline-derived CDR1 and CDR2 are SGHTA and FQGNSA. The CDR3 spans 15 residues.

In the case of this clonotype: This may be a read error: a much more frequent sequence differs by one nucleotide. The V call is TRBV20-1, the J call TRBJ2-5; 7 nucleotides align to TRBD2. CDR1 and CDR2 (germline): DFQATT, SNEGSKA (reference sequence). The junction had 6 bases not matched to a gene; V was cut back by 3 bases and J by 2 bases. The CDR3 length is 14 residues. This CDR3 is CSASDSGRQETQYF. The CDR3 bases are TGCAGTGCTAGTGATAGCGGGCGGCAAGAGACCCAGTACTTC.

At least ten counts were recorded for this clonotype. The chain recombines TRBV29-1 with TRBJ2-7; either TRBD1 or TRBD2 may fit D (5 bases each). Trimming took 3 bases from V and 0 from J, leaving 12 bases between them. CDR3 size: 14 residues. Germline CDR1 SQVTM, CDR2 ANQGSEA. CDR3 DNA sequence: TGCAGCGTTGAGTTCGGGGCTAACTCCTACGAGCAGTACTTC. Protein product: CSVEFGANSYEQYF.

The chain is built from TRBV11-2 and TRBJ2-2; D unclear. The V end was cut by 1 base, the J end by 1 base, with 7 bases between. CDR3 length: 15 amino acids. Per the germline V gene, CDR1 is SGHAT and CDR2 is FQNNGV. Here the CDR3 reads CASSLGVMNTGELFF. CDR3 DNA: TGTGCCAGCAGCTTAGGAGTAATGAACACCGGGGAGCTGTTTTTT.

This clonotype occurred a few times. The chain is built from TRBV6-6 and TRBJ2-2; 14 bases map to TRBD2. Per the germline V gene, CDR1 is MNHNY and CDR2 is SVGAGI (reference sequence). The CDR3 has 16 amino acids. J lost 2 bases, V lost 6 bases, and 2 bases had no gene match. CDR3 residues: CASRGLAGVNTGELFF. The CDR3 bases are TGTGCCAGCAGGGGACTAGCGGGAGTTAACACCGGGGAGCTGTTTTTT.

This clonotype was seen a handful of times. The chain combines TRBV5-1 with TRBJ2-3, with 9 positions matching TRBD2. The germline CDR1 and CDR2 sequences are SGHRS and YFSETQ. The V segment lost 4 bases and the J segment 4 bases; nucleotides outside the gene matches: 7. The length of the CDR3 is 15 residues. The CDR3 region is CASSPGTSSPDTQYF. CDR3 nucleotides: TGCGCCAGCAGCCCCGGGACTAGCTCCCCAGATACGCAGTATTTT.

This clonotype was found many times. The chain employs TRBV5-4 and TRBJ2-7; TRBD2 agrees at 13 bases. CDR1 and CDR2 from the germline V gene are SGHNT and YYREEE (reference sequence). This CDR3 spans 18 amino acids. V lost 4 bases to trimming and J lost 3 bases; unmatched junction nucleotides: 13. CDR3 in amino acids: CASSAIGTSGTSYYEQYF. The DNA for the CDR3 is TGTGCCAGCAGCGCGATCGGGACTAGCGGGACTTCTTACTACGAGCAGTACTTC.

This chain joins TRBV14 and TRBJ2-1, with unresolved D. V was shortened by 5 bases and J by 0 bases, with 14 bases between the two germline ends. The CDR3 has 16 amino acids. Germline CDR1 is SGHDN and CDR2 is FVKESK. Here the CDR3 DNA reads TGTGCCAGCAGCACCTACAGCGCTAGCTCCTACAATGAGCAGTTCTTC. This encodes CASSTYSASSYNEQFF.

The chain joins TRBV29-1 to TRBJ2-1, with a tentative D call TRBD2 (5 bases). CDR3 length: 13 amino acids. V lost 6 bases to trimming and J lost 0 bases, with 9 bases between them. The germline V gene encodes CDR1 SQVTM and CDR2 ANQGSEA. CDR3 amino acids: CSVRVLSYNEQFF. CDR3 nucleotide sequence: TGCAGCGTGCGGGTCCTCTCCTACAATGAGCAGTTCTTC.

This clonotype was seen at least ten times. This chain joins TRBV28 and TRBJ2-1, with D maybe TRBD2 (6 bases). This CDR3 comprises 14 residues. CDR1 and CDR2 from the germline V gene are MDHEN and SYDVKM. The V and J ends lost 8 bases and 4 bases respectively, with 15 bases between them. CDR3 sequence (DNA): TGTGCCAGCTCCTCGACTAGAGGATACAATGAGCAGTTCTTC. It encodes CASSSTRGYNEQFF.

The genes are TRBV20-1 and TRBJ2-7, with 7 bases aligning to TRBD2. The CDR3 loop spans 14 amino acids. The germline CDR1 and CDR2 sequences are DFQATT and SNEGSKA (reference sequence). V dropped 6 bases and J dropped 2; count of bases not matched to a gene: 10. The CDR3 nucleotides read TGCAGTGCGCCGAGACTAGCTGGTGCCTACGAGCAGTACTTC. Translated: CSAPRLAGAYEQYF.

The chain uses TRBV13 and TRBJ1-6; the D is unclear. Germline loops: CDR1 PRHDT, CDR2 FYEKMQ (reference sequence). The CDR3 runs to 16 residues. The V end was cut by 0 bases, the J end by 7 bases, with 13 bases between. The CDR3 sequence: CASSLGEGSRNSPLHF. CDR3 nucleotides: TGTGCCAGCAGCTTAGGAGAGGGATCTAGGAATTCACCCCTCCACTTT.

Many counts were recorded for this clonotype. The chain uses TRBV28 and TRBJ2-7; 11 bases agree with TRBD2. The ends lost 4 bases at V and 4 bases at J; junction bases unmatched: 6. Germline values: CDR1 MDHEN, CDR2 SYDVKM. The CDR3 is 15 residues long. CDR3 coding DNA: TGTGCCAGCAGTTCCTGGGCTAGCGGGGGGTACGAGCAGTACTTC. Its translation: CASSSWASGGYEQYF.